The following is a T cell receptor beta chain sequence with its context. Its antigen is as yet unknown. Prepared libraries of TCR beta cDNA carried unique molecular identifiers. Input populations of roughly 1 to 11 million T cells gave rise to approximately 500,000 cDNA molecules. MiXCR, applied by TCRdb to the PCR reads, yields one record per CDR3 protein. The sample lists some 450,000 distinct CDR3 sequences, approximately 45% occurring once. From germline, CDR1 is MNHEY and CDR2 SVGEGT. CDR3 length: 16 residues. The V and J ends lost 5 bases and 6 bases, in that order; junction bases with no gene match: 9. These data are taken from a study of post-analysis software for immune sequencing data. Study background: The patients showed relapsing-remitting, secondary progressive and progressive-relapsing multiple sclerosis courses.

Study-level findings and limits: Those with multiple sclerosis, the patient group, showed significantly lower normalized Chao1 diversity than controls. Pronounced co-clustering by F measure was evident among identically batched samples. With TRBV5-6, TRBV5-1 and TRBV20-1 included, about five TRBV segments were more frequent in patients than in controls.

The V gene is TRBV6-2 or TRBV6-3, the J gene TRBJ2-1; 11 nucleotides line up with TRBD2. The TCR was taken from a girl aged 5 to 17 with multiple sclerosis. Sequences were obtained from blood. CDR3: CASSDPSGRSPNEQFF. The DNA for the CDR3 is TGTGCCAGCAGTGACCCTAGCGGGAGGTCCCCCAATGAGCAGTTCTTC.